Below are 16 T cell receptor beta chains sequenced from a single sample in a study of T cells in Graves' hyperthyroidism and ophthalmopathy. Amplified TCR beta CDR3 regions derived from RNA transcripts. The TCR CDR3 was amplified in a first-round RT-PCR using the HTBI primer set. Using its own MiXCR run on the multiplex PCR reads, TCRdb lists one record per CDR3 protein. Of around 480,000 distinct CDR3 sequences in the sample, about an eighth are singletons; the top ten hold 15% to 20%. Sequenced material: blood. All receptors derive from a woman aged 18-30 years with Graves' hyperthyroidism.

The chain carries TRBV20-1 and TRBJ2-3, with 14 nucleotides matching TRBD2. CDR1 and CDR2 from the germline V gene are DFQATT and SNEGSKA (reference sequence). This CDR3 contains 18 residues. J lost 4 bases, V lost 3 bases, and 12 bases had no gene match. The CDR3 here is CSASSGTSGRVLADTQYF. In DNA form, the CDR3 reads TGCAGTGCTAGCAGTGGGACTAGCGGGAGAGTCTTAGCAGATACGCAGTATTTT.

This clonotype was seen only a few times. V gene TRBV30 combines with J gene TRBJ2-7; D ambiguous. The CDR3 runs 12 residues. With 0 bases removed from V and 5 bases from J, the gap between germline ends came to 8 bases. Germline loops: CDR1 GTSNPN, CDR2 SVGIG (reference sequence). The CDR3 sequence: CAWSVLWDEQYF. The CDR3 coding sequence is TGTGCCTGGAGTGTTCTCTGGGACGAGCAGTACTTC. Using reference TRBV30 and TRBJ2-7 for the parts outside the CDR3, the full variable domain is SQTIHQWPATLVQPVGSPLSLECTVEGTSNPNLYWYRQAAGRGLQLLFYSVGIGQISSEVPQNLSASRPQDRQFILSSKKLLLSDSGFYLCAWSVLWDEQYFGPGTRLTVT.

The rearrangement joins TRBV11-2 to TRBJ2-3; maybe TRBD2 (7 bases). The V gene's germline CDR1 is SGHAT and CDR2 FQNNGV. Trimming took 5 bases from V and 4 from J, leaving 16 bases between them. This CDR3 spans 15 amino acids. The CDR3 is CASSEGGVGPDTQYF. The DNA of the CDR3 is TGTGCCAGCAGCGAAGGGGGGGTGGGTCCAGATACGCAGTATTTT.

The gene calls are TRBV27 and TRBJ2-1; D remains ambiguous. Per germline, CDR1 MNHEY and CDR2 SMNVEV (reference sequence). CDR3 length: 13 amino acids. Trimming stripped 4 bases from V and 4 bases from J, with 8 bases between. This CDR3 reads CASSYSQYNEQFF. The CDR3 nucleotides read TGTGCCAGCAGTTATTCACAGTACAATGAGCAGTTCTTC.

There are many counts of this clonotype. The chain combines TRBV6-5 with TRBJ1-1; D remains ambiguous. CDR1 and CDR2 (germline): MNHEY, SVGAGI. With 0 bases removed from V and 1 base from J, the gap between germline ends came to 9 bases. This CDR3 contains 15 residues. The CDR3 region has the DNA TGTGCCAGCAGTTACTCGAAAAGAAGGAACACTGAAGCTTTCTTT. It specifies CASSYSKRRNTEAFF.

In regard to this clonotype: This may arise from a read error, as a much more abundant clone is one base away. The rearrangement uses TRBV7-9 and TRBJ2-7, with TRBD2 matching 8 bases. Unmatched junction bases numbered 11, after V lost 6 bases and J lost 4 bases. This CDR3 contains 15 residues. The germline gives CDR1 SEHNR, CDR2 FQNEAQ (reference sequence). The CDR3 DNA reads TGTGCCAGCAGTCCCGGGGGGGGCCAATGGTACGAGCAGTACTTC. It yields the protein CASSPGGGQWYEQYF.

This chain links TRBV7-8 with TRBJ1-6, with D unclear. This CDR3 has 13 residues. V lost 5 bases and J lost 7, with 9 bases in between. The germline V gene encodes CDR1 SGHVS and CDR2 FQNEAQ. The CDR3 loop is CASSLGKNSPLHF. Here the CDR3 DNA reads TGTGCCAGCAGCCTGGGAAAAAATTCACCCCTCCACTTT.

V usage is TRBV11-1 and J usage is TRBJ1-2, with D unresolved. The germline V gene encodes CDR1 SGHAT and CDR2 FQDESV (reference sequence). This CDR3 is built from 13 residues. V dropped 5 bases and J dropped 3 bases, with 10 bases sitting between them. Written as DNA, the CDR3 is TGTGCCAGCAGCCGGAGGGTCGACTATGGCTACACCTTC. Protein sequence: CASSRRVDYGYTF.

The chain combines TRBV6-1 with TRBJ2-5; D assignment may be TRBD1 or TRBD2 (5 bases each). The CDR3 is 14 residues long. Germline V gene sequence: CDR1 MNHNS, CDR2 SASEGT. V was pared by 5 bases and J by 4 bases, with 14 bases between. CDR3 sequence (DNA): TGTGCCAGCAGTCCATGGGACGACCGAGAGACCCAGTACTTC. This sequence encodes CASSPWDDRETQYF.

This clonotype was picked up many times. The gene calls are TRBV5-1 and TRBJ1-1, with a possible D match to TRBD1 (5 bases). Trimming shortened V by 4 bases and J by 7 bases, and 14 bases separated the two germline ends. Germline V gene lookup returns CDR1 SGHRS and CDR2 YFSETQ. The CDR3 is 13 residues long. The CDR3 loop reads CASSMDKDFEAFF. The CDR3 coding sequence is TGCGCCAGCAGCATGGACAAGGATTTTGAAGCTTTCTTT.

This clonotype was picked up many times. The chain joins TRBV11-2 to TRBJ2-1, with TRBD2 as a possible D gene (5 bases). Trimming stripped 1 base from V and 5 bases from J, with 12 bases between. Germline values: CDR1 SGHAT, CDR2 FQNNGV. This CDR3 contains 15 residues. CDR3 in DNA: TGTGCCAGCAGCTTAGCCCCACTAGGAAACAATGAGCAGTTCTTC. It specifies CASSLAPLGNNEQFF.

J is TRBJ2-1 and V is TRBV12-3 or TRBV12-4, with D uncertain. V was cut by 5 bases and J by 8 bases, with 10 bases left in between. This CDR3 spans 12 amino acids. CDR3 in amino acids: CASSPFYYEQFF. Here the CDR3 DNA reads TGTGCCAGCAGTCCCTTTTACTATGAGCAGTTCTTC.

This clonotype was counted ten times or more. The V call is TRBV12-3 or TRBV12-4, the J call TRBJ2-7; D possibly corresponds to TRBD2 (5 bases). The germline V and J ends were trimmed by 3 bases and 7 bases, with 13 bases remaining between them. This CDR3 spans 13 amino acids. The CDR3 loop reads CASSFGSLVEQYF. The CDR3 DNA sequence: TGTGCCAGCAGTTTTGGGAGTCTGGTTGAGCAGTACTTC.

V and J are TRBV2 and TRBJ2-1; 9 bases match TRBD2. The V and J ends lost 2 bases and 7 bases, in that order; junction bases with no gene match: 9. CDR1 SNHLY and CDR2 FYNNEI come from the germline V gene. There are 16 residues in the CDR3. This CDR3 reads CASSEWAGGRMNEQFF. The DNA for the CDR3 is TGTGCCAGCAGTGAATGGGCGGGAGGGCGCATGAATGAGCAGTTCTTC.

In its sample, this clonotype was seen many times. V gene TRBV4-1 combines with J gene TRBJ1-2, with 9 bases lining up with TRBD1. Trimming removed 2 bases from V and 6 bases from J; junction bases left unmatched: 4. The CDR3 consists of 14 residues. The germline gives CDR1 MGHRA, CDR2 YSYEKL. Written as DNA, the CDR3 is TGCGCCAGCAGCCAAACTTACAGGGGGCATGGCTACACCTTC. It translates to CASSQTYRGHGYTF.

This clonotype has just a few counts. The V gene is TRBV2, the J gene TRBJ1-5, with TRBD1 matching 7 bases. Trimming removed 8 bases from V and 0 bases from J; junction bases left unmatched: 7. The CDR3 runs 15 residues. CDR1 and CDR2 (germline): SNHLY, FYNNEI. CDR3 coding DNA: TGTGCCAGCGGGGCGACAGGGATTAGCAATCAGCCCCAGCATTTT. It specifies CASGATGISNQPQHF.